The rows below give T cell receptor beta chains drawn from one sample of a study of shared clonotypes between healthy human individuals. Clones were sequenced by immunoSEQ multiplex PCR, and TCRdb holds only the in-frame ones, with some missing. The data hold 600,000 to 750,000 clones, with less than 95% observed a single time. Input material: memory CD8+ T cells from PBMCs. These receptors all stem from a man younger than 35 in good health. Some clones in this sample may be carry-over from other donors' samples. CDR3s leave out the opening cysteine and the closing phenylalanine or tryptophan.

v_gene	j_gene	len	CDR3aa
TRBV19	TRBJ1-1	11	ASIKRDSTEAF
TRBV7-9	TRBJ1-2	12	ASSTSDTPYGYT
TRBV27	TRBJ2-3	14	ASSFVGPAGLDTQY
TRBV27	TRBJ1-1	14	ASSLALRVGSTEAF
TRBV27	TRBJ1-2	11	ASSPRGWDGYT
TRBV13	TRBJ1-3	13	ASSTRLSSGNTIY
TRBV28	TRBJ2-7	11	ASSFQISYEQY
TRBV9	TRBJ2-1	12	ASSAGDTLRRQF
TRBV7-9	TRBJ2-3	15	ASSLEDAGGPGDTQY
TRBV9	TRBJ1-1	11	ASSERINTEAF
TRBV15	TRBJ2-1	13	ATSVGLAGEDEQF
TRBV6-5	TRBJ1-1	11	ASRIGQGGEAF
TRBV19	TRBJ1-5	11	ASSNRGNQPQH
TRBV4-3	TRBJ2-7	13	ASSQDLDLFYEQY
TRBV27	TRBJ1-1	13	ASSGAGLTNTEAF
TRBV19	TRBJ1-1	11	ASIDSQNTEAF
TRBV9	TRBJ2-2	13	ASSGTGHWSGELF
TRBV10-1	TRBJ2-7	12	ASSETGTGYEQY
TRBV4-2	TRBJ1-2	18	ASSQQKSDYGAPSNYGYT
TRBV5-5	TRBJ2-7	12	ASSPGTGAYEQY
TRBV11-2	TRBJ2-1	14	ASSLGRDPSYNEQF
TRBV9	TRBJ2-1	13	ASSAGTARYNEQF
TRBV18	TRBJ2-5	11	ASSPARGETQY
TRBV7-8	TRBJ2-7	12	ASSLGVRVYEQY
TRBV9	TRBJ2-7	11	ASSVELNYEQY
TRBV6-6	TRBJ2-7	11	ATSSGRLYEQY
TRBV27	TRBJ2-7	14	ASSLFPSGRFNEQY
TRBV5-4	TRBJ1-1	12	ASSLGLGNTEAF
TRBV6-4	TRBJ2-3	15	ASSDSVTSGRADTQY
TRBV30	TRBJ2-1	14	AWSAGLAGVLDEQF
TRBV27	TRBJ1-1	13	ASSPRQVFGTEAF
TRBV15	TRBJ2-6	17	ATSRSPGTVRSGANVLT
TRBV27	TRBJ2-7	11	ASSQGLSYEQY
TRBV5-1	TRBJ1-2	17	ASSLARGQEVPSFYGYT
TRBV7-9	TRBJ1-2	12	ASSLVGGNYGYT
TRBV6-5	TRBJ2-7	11	ASSYGGIHEQY